Below are 5 T cell receptor beta chains sequenced from a single sample in a study of OX40 agonist ivuxolimab in advanced cancers. Sequencing used immunoSEQ multiplex PCR; TCRdb keeps in-frame clones, though not all of them. The table has more than 60,000 clones, roughly 91% seen once. Sequenced here: CD4+ or CD8+ T cells sorted from blood, sampled in a trial of the OX40 agonist ivuxolimab. Receptors originate from an adult with an advanced solid tumor such as melanoma, head and neck, liver or kidney cancer.

Only one count was recorded for this clone. V gene TRBV18 combines with J gene TRBJ2-7, with 10 bases that match TRBD2. V shed 3 bases, J shed 8 bases, and the junction held 4 bases outside the gene matches. Germline V lookup: CDR1 KGHSH, CDR2 LQKENI. CDR3 length equals 13 residues. The chain's CDR3 is CASSPLAGDKQYF. DNA for the CDR3: TGTGCCAGCTCACCGCTAGCGGGAGATAAGCAGTACTTC. The full variable domain, completed using reference TRBV18 and TRBJ2-7, is NAGVMQNPRHLVRRRGQEARLRCSPMKGHSHVYWYRQLPEEGLKFMVYLQKENIIDESGMPKERFSAEFPKEGPSILRIQQVVRGDSAAYFCASSPLAGDKQYFGPGTRLTVT.

DNA for the CDR3: TGTGCCAGCAGCTTAGTTTGGGACTACTACAATGAGCAGTTCTTC. It encodes CASSLVWDYYNEQFF. The chain carries TRBV7-2 and TRBJ2-1, with 7 positions matching TRBD2. CDR3 length: 15 residues. Germline V gene data show CDR1 as SGHTA and CDR2 as FQGNSA. The J segment lost 3 bases and the V segment lost 1 base, leaving 3 bases of the junction unmatched. Using reference TRBV7-2 and TRBJ2-1 for the parts outside the CDR3, the full variable domain is GAGVSQSPSNKVTEKGKDVELRCDPISGHTALYWYRQSLGQGLEFLIYFQGNSAPDKSGLPSDRFSAERTGGSVSTLTIQRTQQEDSAVYLCASSLVWDYYNEQFFGPGTRLTVL.

This clone was observed once. V and J are TRBV5-4 and TRBJ2-3; the D is unclear. V was pared by 0 bases and J by 0 bases, with 8 bases between. The CDR3 is made up of 15 amino acids. CDR1 is SGHNT and CDR2 is YYREEE in the germline V gene (reference sequence). The chain's CDR3 is CASSLGMISTDTQYF. DNA of the CDR3: TGTGCCAGCAGCTTGGGGATGATTAGCACAGATACGCAGTATTTT.

The chain joins TRBV28 to TRBJ2-1; 9 bases line up with TRBD1. CDR3 length: 15 amino acids. Trimming at V came to 5 bases and at J to 4 bases, leaving 6 bases not matched to a gene. The germline gives CDR1 MDHEN, CDR2 SYDVKM. The CDR3 sequence is CASSTTGQGYNEQFF. The DNA for the CDR3 is TGTGCCAGCAGTACTACAGGACAGGGGTACAATGAGCAGTTCTTC.

This sequence joins TRBV27 and TRBJ2-1; 12 bases fit TRBD2. The CDR3 is made up of 15 amino acids. The V gene end was trimmed by 6 bases and the J gene end by 10 bases; junction bases not matched to a gene: 10. From germline, CDR1 is MNHEY and CDR2 SMNVEV (reference sequence). In DNA, the CDR3 is TGTGCCAGCAGCTTAGGACTAGCGGGATTGGAAGAGCAGTTCTTC. Its protein product is CASSLGLAGLEEQFF.